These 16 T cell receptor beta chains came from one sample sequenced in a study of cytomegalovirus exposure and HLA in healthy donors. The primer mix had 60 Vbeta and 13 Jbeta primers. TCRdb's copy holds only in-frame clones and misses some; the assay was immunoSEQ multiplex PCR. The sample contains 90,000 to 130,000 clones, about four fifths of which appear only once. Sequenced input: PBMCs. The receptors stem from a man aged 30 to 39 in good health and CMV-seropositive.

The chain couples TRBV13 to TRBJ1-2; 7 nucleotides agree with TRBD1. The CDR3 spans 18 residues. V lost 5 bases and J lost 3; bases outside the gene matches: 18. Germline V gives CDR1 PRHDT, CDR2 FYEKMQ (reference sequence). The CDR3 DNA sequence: TGTGCCAGCAGCCCCCGCGTCAACAGGGGTATCGTCGACTATGGCTACACCTTC. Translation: CASSPRVNRGIVDYGYTF.

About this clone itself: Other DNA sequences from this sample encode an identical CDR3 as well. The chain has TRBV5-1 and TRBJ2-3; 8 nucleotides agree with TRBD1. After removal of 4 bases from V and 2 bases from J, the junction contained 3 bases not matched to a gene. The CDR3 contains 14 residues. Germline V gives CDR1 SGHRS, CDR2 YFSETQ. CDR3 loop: CASSRTGITDTQYF. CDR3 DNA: TGCGCCAGCAGCCGGACAGGGATCACAGATACGCAGTATTTT.

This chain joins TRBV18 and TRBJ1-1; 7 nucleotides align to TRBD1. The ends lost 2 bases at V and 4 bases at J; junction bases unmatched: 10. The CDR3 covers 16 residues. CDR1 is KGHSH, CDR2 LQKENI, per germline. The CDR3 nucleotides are TGTGCCAGCTCACCATTCAATCCTTCAGGGGGCACTGAAGCTTTCTTT. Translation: CASSPFNPSGGTEAFF.

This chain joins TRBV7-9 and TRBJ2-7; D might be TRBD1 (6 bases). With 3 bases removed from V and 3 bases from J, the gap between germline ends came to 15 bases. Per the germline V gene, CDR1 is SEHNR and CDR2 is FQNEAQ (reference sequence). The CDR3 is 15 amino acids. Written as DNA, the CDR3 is TGTGCCAGCAGCTTTACAGGGCGTAACCTCTACGAGCAGTACGTC. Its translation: CASSFTGRNLYEQYV.

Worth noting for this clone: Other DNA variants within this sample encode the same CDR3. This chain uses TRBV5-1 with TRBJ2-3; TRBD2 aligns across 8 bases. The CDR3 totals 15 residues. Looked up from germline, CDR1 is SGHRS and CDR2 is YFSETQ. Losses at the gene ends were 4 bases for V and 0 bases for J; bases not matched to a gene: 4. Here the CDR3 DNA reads TGCGCCAGCAGCCTGGCGGGAGGTAGCACAGATACGCAGTATTTT. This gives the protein CASSLAGGSTDTQYF. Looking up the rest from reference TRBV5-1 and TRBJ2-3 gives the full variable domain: KAGVTQTPRYLIKTRGQQVTLSCSPISGHRSVSWYQQTPGQGLQFLFEYFSETQRNKGNFPGRFSGRQFSNSRSEMNVSTLELGDSALYLCASSLAGGSTDTQYFGPGTRLTVL.

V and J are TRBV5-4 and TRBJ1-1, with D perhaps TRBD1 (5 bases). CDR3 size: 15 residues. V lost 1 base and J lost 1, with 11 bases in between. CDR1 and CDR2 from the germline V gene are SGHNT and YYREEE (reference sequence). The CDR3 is CASSLLTEANTEAFF. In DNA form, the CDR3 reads TGTGCCAGCAGCTTGCTGACAGAGGCGAACACTGAAGCTTTCTTT.

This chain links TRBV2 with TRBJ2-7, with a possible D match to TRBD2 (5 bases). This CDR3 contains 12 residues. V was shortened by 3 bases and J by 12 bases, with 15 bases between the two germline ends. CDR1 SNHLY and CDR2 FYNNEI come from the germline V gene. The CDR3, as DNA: TGTGCCAGCAGTGAGCACGGGATTATCTGGTACGTC. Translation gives CASSEHGIIWYV.

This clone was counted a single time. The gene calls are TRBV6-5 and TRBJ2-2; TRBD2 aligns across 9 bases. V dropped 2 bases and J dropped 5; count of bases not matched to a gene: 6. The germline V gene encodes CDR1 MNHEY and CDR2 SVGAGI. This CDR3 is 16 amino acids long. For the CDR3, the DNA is TGTGCCAGCAGTTACGGGGCGGGGGGGCAGACCGGGGAGCTGTTTTTT. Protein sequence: CASSYGAGGQTGELFF.

The CDR3 DNA sequence: TGTGCCACCCAGCCACAGGGACCCTACAATGAGCAGTTCTTC. It encodes CATQPQGPYNEQFF. The chain links TRBV19 to TRBJ2-1, with a tentative D call TRBD1 (6 bases). The CDR3 spans 14 residues. Germline CDR1 reads LNHDA; CDR2 reads SQIVND (reference sequence). Trimming removed 10 bases at V and 2 bases at J, with 15 bases between. Using reference TRBV19 and TRBJ2-1 for the parts outside the CDR3, the full variable domain is DGGITQSPKYLFRKEGQNVTLSCEQNLNHDAMYWYRQDPGQGLRLIYYSQIVNDFQKGDIAEGYSVSREKKESFPLTVTSAQKNPTAFYLCATQPQGPYNEQFFGPGTRLTVL.

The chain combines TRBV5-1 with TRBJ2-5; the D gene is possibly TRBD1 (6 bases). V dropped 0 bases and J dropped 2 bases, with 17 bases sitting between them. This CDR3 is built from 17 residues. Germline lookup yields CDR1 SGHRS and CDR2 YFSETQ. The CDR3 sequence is CASSLGVGGQIQETQYF. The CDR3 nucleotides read TGCGCCAGCAGCTTGGGGGTAGGGGGACAAATACAAGAGACCCAGTACTTC.

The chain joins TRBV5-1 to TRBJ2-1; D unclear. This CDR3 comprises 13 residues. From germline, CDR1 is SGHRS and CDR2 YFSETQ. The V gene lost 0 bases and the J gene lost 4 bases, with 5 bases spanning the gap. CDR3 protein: CASSLELYNEQFF. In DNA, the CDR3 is TGCGCCAGCAGCTTGGAACTTTACAATGAGCAGTTCTTC.

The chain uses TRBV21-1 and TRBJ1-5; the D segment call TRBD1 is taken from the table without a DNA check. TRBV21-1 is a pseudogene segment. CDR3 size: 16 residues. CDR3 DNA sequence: TGTGCCAGCAGCGCTTCCGGGACAGGGTCCAATCAGCCCCAGCATTTT. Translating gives CASSASGTGSNQPQHF.

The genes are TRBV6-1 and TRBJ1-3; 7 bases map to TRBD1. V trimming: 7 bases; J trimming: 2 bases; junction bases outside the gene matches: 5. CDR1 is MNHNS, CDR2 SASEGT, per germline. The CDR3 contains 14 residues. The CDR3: CASKTGEPGNTIYF. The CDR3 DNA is TGTGCCAGCAAAACAGGGGAGCCTGGAAACACCATATATTTT.

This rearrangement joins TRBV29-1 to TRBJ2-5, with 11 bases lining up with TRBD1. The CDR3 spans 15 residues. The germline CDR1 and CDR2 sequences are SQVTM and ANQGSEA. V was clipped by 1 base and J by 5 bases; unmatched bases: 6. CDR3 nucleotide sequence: TGCAGCGTTGAAGGCTCGGACAGGGGGCGGGAGACCCAGTACTTC. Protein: CSVEGSDRGRETQYF.

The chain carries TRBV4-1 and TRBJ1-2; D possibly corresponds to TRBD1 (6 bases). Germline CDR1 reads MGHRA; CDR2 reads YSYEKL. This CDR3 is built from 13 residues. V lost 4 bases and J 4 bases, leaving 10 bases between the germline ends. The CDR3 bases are TGCGCCAGCAGCCGAACAGGGCCCTATGGCTACACCTTC. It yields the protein CASSRTGPYGYTF.

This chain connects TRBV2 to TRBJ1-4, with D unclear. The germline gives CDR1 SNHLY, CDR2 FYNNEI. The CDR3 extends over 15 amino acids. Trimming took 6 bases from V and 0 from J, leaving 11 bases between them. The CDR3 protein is CASRSAEATNEKLFF. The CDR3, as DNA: TGTGCCAGCAGGTCCGCAGAGGCAACTAATGAAAAACTGTTTTTT.